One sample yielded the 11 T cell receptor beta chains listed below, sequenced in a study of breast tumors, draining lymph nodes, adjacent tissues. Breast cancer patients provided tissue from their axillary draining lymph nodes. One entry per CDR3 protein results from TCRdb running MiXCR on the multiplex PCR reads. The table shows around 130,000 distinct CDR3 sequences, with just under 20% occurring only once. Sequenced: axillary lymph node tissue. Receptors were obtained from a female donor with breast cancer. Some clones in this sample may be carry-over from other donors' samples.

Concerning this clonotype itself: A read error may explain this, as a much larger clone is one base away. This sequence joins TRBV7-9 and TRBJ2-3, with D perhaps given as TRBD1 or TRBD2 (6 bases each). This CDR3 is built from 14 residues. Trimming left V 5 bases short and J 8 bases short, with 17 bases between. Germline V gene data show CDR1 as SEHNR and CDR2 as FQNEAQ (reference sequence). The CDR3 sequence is CASSRGTLWGTQYF. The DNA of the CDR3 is TGTGCCAGCAGCCGCGGGACACTGTGGGGTACGCAGTATTTT.

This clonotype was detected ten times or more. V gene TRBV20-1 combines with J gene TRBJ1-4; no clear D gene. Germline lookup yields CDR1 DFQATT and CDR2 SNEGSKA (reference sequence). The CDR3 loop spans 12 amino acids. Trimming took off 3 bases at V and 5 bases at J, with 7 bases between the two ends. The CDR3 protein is CSASSGNEKLFF. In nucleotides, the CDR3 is TGCAGTGCTAGTTCCGGGAATGAAAAACTGTTTTTT.

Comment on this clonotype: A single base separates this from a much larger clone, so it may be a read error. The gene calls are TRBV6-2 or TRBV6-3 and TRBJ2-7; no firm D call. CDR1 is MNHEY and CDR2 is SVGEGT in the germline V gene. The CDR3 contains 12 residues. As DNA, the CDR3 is TGTGCCAGCAGTCGTAATATCTACGAGCGGTACTTC. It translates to CASSRNIYERYF.

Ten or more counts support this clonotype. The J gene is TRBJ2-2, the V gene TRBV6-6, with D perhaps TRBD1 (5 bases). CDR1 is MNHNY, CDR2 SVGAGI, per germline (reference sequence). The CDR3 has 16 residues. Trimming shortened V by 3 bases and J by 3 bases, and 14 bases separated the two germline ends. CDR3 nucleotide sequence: TGTGCCAGCAGTTATGGGCAGGGTAGAGACACCGGGGAGCTGTTTTTT. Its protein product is CASSYGQGRDTGELFF.

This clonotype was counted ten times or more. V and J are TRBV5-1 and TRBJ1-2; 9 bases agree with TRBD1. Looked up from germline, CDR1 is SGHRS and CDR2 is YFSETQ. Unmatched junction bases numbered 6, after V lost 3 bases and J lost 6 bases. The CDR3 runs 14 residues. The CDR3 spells CASSYRDRDDGYTF. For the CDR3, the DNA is TGCGCCAGCAGCTACCGGGACAGGGATGATGGCTACACCTTC.

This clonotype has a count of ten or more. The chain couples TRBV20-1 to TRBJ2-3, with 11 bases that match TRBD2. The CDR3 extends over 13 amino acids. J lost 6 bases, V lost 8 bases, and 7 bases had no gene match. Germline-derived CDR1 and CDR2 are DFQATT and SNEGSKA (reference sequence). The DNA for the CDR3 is TGCAGTCTTAGCGGGGGGGCTAGGGATACGCAGTATTTT. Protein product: CSLSGGARDTQYF.

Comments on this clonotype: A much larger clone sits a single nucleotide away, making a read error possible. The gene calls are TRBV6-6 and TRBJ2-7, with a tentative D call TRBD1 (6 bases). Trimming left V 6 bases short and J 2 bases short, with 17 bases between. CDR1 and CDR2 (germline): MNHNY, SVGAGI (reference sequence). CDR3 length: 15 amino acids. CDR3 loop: CASSKDSTSAYEQYF. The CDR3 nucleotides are TGTGCCAGCAGCAAGGACAGCACGAGCGCCTACGAGCAGTACTTC.

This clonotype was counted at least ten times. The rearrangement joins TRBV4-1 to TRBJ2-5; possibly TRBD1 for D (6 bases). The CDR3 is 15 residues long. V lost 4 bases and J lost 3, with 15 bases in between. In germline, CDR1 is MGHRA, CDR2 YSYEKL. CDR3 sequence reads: CASSLQTGRKETQYF. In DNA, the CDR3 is TGCGCCAGCAGCCTCCAAACAGGGCGTAAAGAGACCCAGTACTTC.

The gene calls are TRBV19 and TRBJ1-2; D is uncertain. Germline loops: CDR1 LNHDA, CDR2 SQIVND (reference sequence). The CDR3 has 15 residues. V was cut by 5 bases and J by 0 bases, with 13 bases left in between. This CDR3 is CASSSPLRANYGYTF. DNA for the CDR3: TGTGCCAGTAGTTCACCTTTACGGGCTAACTATGGCTACACCTTC.

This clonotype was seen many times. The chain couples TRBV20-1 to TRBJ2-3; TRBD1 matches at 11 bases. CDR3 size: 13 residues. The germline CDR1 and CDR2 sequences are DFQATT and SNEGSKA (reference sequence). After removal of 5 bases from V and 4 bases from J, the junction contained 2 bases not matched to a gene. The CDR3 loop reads CSAEDRGPDTQYF. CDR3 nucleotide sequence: TGCAGTGCTGAGGACAGGGGGCCAGATACGCAGTATTTT.

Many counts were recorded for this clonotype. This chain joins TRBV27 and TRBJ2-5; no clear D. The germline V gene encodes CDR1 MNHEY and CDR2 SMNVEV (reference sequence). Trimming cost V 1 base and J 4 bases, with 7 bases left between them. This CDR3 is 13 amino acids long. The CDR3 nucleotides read TGTGCCAGCAGTTTATATGGGCGAGAGACCCAGTACTTC. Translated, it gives CASSLYGRETQYF.